What follows are 8 T cell receptor beta chains derived from one specimen sequenced in a study of blood T cell repertoires in COVID-19. TCRdb's table, derived via immunoSEQ multiplex PCR, lists solely in-frame clones and lacks some. The table lists 200,000 or so clones, 84% of them singletons. The sample comprised peripheral blood. The receptors were sampled from a woman aged 55-69 years with acute or convalescent COVID-19.

The chain is built from TRBV11-2 and TRBJ2-2, with a weak D call TRBD1 (5 bases). The CDR3 has 13 residues. Germline V gives CDR1 SGHAT, CDR2 FQNNGV. V lost 3 bases, J lost 3 bases, and 5 bases lay in between. The CDR3 is CASSFRDTGELFF. CDR3 in DNA: TGTGCCAGCAGCTTCAGGGACACCGGGGAGCTGTTTTTT. The full variable domain, its missing parts supplied by reference TRBV11-2 and TRBJ2-2, is EAGVAQSPRYKIIEKRQSVAFWCNPISGHATLYWYQQILGQGPKLLIQFQNNGVVDDSQLPKDRFSAERLKGVDSTLKIQPAKLEDSAVYLCASSFRDTGELFFGEGSRLTVL.

This rearrangement joins TRBV5-1 to TRBJ2-7; D is perhaps TRBD1 (5 bases). CDR1 and CDR2 (germline): SGHRS, YFSETQ. The CDR3 has 12 amino acids. With 4 bases removed from V and 3 bases from J, the gap between germline ends came to 8 bases. The CDR3 loop reads CASSHDSYEQYF. In nucleotides, the CDR3 is TGCGCCAGCAGCCATGACAGCTACGAGCAGTACTTC.

This clone was counted only a few times. This rearrangement joins TRBV24-1 to TRBJ2-1, with 7 bases fitting TRBD2. Germline lookup yields CDR1 KGHDR and CDR2 SFDVKD. V was pared by 7 bases and J by 0 bases, with 8 bases of the junction left unmatched. The CDR3 loop spans 16 amino acids. CDR3 sequence: CATRENSGASYNEQFF. DNA for the CDR3: TGTGCCACCAGGGAAAACAGCGGGGCCTCCTACAATGAGCAGTTCTTC.

This clone appeared a few times. The rearrangement joins TRBV6-5 to TRBJ1-5, with 7 bases identical to TRBD1. J was trimmed by 0 bases and V by 8 bases; bases with no gene match: 4. The CDR3 length is 14 residues. CDR1 and CDR2 (germline): MNHEY, SVGAGI. The CDR3 is CASRDSYSNQPQHF. The CDR3 DNA sequence: TGTGCCAGCCGGGACAGCTATAGCAATCAGCCCCAGCATTTT.

This clone was detected only a few times. The chain employs TRBV9 and TRBJ2-1; 9 positions match TRBD2. CDR1 SGDLS and CDR2 YYNGEE come from the germline V gene. Trimming removed 4 bases from V and 6 bases from J; junction bases left unmatched: 8. This CDR3 region has 15 residues. DNA of the CDR3: TGTGCCAGCAGCCGTAGCGGGGGAGGCTTCAATGAGCAGTTCTTC. Encoded protein: CASSRSGGGFNEQFF.

The chain joins TRBV7-2 to TRBJ2-7; possible D gene TRBD1, 6 bases. Trimming removed 0 bases at V and 3 bases at J, with 24 bases between. Germline CDR1 and CDR2: SGHTA and FQGNSA. The CDR3 contains 19 residues. CDR3 loop: CASSLAQGSGAGRGYEQYF. The CDR3 coding sequence is TGTGCCAGCAGCTTAGCCCAGGGGTCAGGGGCCGGTAGGGGCTACGAGCAGTACTTC.

The sample holds a few counts of this clone. The chain joins TRBV3-1 (or the pseudogene TRBV3-2) to TRBJ2-7; 8 bases are shared with TRBD1. The V segment lost 7 bases and the J segment 7 bases; nucleotides outside the gene matches: 9. The CDR3 sequence is 13 residues long. Germline values: CDR1 LGHDT, CDR2 YNNKEL (reference sequence). The CDR3 sequence is CASTGTGLFEQYF. The DNA for the CDR3 is TGTGCCAGCACCGGGACAGGCCTTTTTGAGCAGTACTTC.

The J gene is TRBJ1-1, the V gene TRBV20-1; D is possibly TRBD1 (5 bases). Trimming removed 3 bases from V and 4 bases from J, with 12 bases in between. Germline V gene sequence: CDR1 DFQATT, CDR2 SNEGSKA (reference sequence). The CDR3 is made up of 13 amino acids. The DNA of the CDR3 is TGCAGTGCTAGTGGGGCCCTCGGCACTGAAGCTTTCTTT. Its translation is CSASGALGTEAFF.